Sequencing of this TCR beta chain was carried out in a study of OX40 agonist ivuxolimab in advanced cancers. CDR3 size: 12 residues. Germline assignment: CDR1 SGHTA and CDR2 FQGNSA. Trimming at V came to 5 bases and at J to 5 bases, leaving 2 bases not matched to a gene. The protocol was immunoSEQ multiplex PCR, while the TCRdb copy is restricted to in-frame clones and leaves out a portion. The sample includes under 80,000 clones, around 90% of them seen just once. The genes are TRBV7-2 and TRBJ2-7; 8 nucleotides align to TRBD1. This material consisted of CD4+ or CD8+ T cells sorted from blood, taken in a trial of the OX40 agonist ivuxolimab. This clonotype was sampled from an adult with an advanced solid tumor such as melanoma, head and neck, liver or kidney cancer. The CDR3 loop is CASSRQGNEQYF. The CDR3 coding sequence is TGTGCCAGCAGCAGACAGGGGAACGAGCAGTACTTC.